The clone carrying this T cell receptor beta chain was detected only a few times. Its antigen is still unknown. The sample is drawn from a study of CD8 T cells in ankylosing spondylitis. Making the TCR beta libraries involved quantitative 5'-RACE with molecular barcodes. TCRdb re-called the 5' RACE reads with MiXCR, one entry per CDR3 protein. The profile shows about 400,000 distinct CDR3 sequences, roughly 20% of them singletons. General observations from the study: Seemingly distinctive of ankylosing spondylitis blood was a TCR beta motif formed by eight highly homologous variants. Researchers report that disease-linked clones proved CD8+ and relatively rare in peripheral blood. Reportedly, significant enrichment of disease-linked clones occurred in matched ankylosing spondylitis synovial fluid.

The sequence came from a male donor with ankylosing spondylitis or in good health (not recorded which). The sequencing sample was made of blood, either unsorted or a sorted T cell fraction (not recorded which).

The CDR3 coding sequence is TGTGCCTGGAGTTTGACCGGGAGGCACGAGCAGTACTTC. Protein sequence: CAWSLTGRHEQYF. This chain links TRBV30 with TRBJ2-7; 7 bases line up with TRBD2. The length of the CDR3 is 13 residues. Per the germline V gene, CDR1 is GTSNPN and CDR2 is SVGIG (reference sequence). V lost 2 bases and J lost 5; bases outside the gene matches: 6.